This T cell receptor (beta chain) was recorded in a study of a mutant IDH1 vaccine in newly diagnosed glioma. Whole-study context: Every participant had undergone radiotherapy, temozolomide, or both before, and most underwent both.

For this clone: Antigen specificity is unknown.

Measured with immunoSEQ multiplex PCR; TCRdb has only the in-frame clones, and not every one. The table records over 40,000 clones, roughly 79% of them present only once. Time point defined: week 23, last vaccination. Alongside topical imiquimod, each dose of vaccine comprised 300 ug of mutant IDH1 20-mer peptide. The clonotype originates from a woman aged 40 to 50 with glioma. Some clones in this sample may be carry-over from other donors' samples. The input for sequencing was PBMCs, taken from a glioma patient whose treatment included an IDH1 peptide vaccine.

CDR3 region: CASSARGSDTQYF. DNA of the CDR3: TGTGCCAGCAGCGCGAGGGGGTCAGATACGCAGTATTTT. The chain uses TRBV9 and TRBJ2-3, with a weak D call TRBD1 (6 bases). The V gene's germline CDR1 is SGDLS and CDR2 YYNGEE. V was shortened by 3 bases and J by 4 bases, with 9 bases between the two germline ends. There are 13 residues in the CDR3.